Below, 19 T cell receptor beta chains from the same sample are listed, as sequenced in a study of T cell repertoires in ileal Crohn's disease. Profiling relied on immunoSEQ multiplex PCR, and the TCRdb table lists in-frame clones only, not all of them. The sample lists 5,700 or so clones, 82% occurring once. The sequenced sample consisted of ileal tissue. These receptors all come from an adult with Crohn's disease.

This rearrangement joins TRBV7-2 to TRBJ1-2; D not resolved. From germline, CDR1 is SGHTA and CDR2 FQGNSA. The V end lost 2 bases, the J end lost 8 bases, and 9 bases lay between the germline ends. This CDR3 is built from 12 residues. The DNA of the CDR3 is TGTGCCAGCAGCTTAACTCAAGGGGGCTACACCTTC. Amino acid sequence: CASSLTQGGYTF.

V gene TRBV2 combines with J gene TRBJ1-2, with D uncertain. Trimming removed 3 bases at V and 0 bases at J, with 11 bases between. The CDR3 spans 15 residues. Germline loops: CDR1 SNHLY, CDR2 FYNNEI. CDR3 sequence reads: CASSERRQSNYGYTF. CDR3 sequence (DNA): TGTGCCAGCAGTGAGAGAAGGCAGTCTAACTATGGCTACACCTTC.

The chain has TRBV29-1 and TRBJ2-7, with D unclear. This CDR3 region has 13 residues. Germline CDR1 and CDR2: SQVTM and ANQGSEA. Trimming stripped 0 bases from V and 4 bases from J, with 10 bases between. DNA for the CDR3: TGCAGCGTTGAAGATAGTAGCAGTTACGAGCAGTACTTC. Its translation is CSVEDSSSYEQYF.

The chain employs TRBV30 and TRBJ1-3; no definite D call. CDR3 length: 13 amino acids. Germline-derived CDR1 and CDR2 are GTSNPN and SVGIG (reference sequence). Trimming took 7 bases from V and 0 from J, leaving 10 bases between them. CDR3 sequence reads: CASILRSGNTIYF. CDR3 in DNA: TGTGCCTCCATACTCCGCTCTGGAAACACCATATATTTT. Using reference TRBV30 and TRBJ1-3 for the parts outside the CDR3, the full variable domain is SQTIHQWPATLVQPVGSPLSLECTVEGTSNPNLYWYRQAAGRGLQLLFYSVGIGQISSEVPQNLSASRPQDRQFILSSKKLLLSDSGFYLCASILRSGNTIYFGEGSWLTVV.

The V call is TRBV7-2, the J call TRBJ1-5, with TRBD1 matching 7 bases. This CDR3 contains 15 residues. J lost 11 bases, V lost 5 bases, and 15 bases had no gene match. CDR1 and CDR2 (germline): SGHTA, FQGNSA. The CDR3 here is CASSDGGTAGAAQHF. Written as DNA, the CDR3 is TGTGCCAGCAGCGATGGAGGGACAGCCGGAGCGGCCCAGCATTTT.

The V and J genes are TRBV4-1 and TRBJ2-7; tentative D call: TRBD1 (5 bases). Germline lookup yields CDR1 MGHRA and CDR2 YSYEKL. This CDR3 spans 16 amino acids. The V gene lost 2 bases and the J gene lost 3 bases, with 17 bases spanning the gap. The CDR3 sequence: CASSQTVSRALYEQYF. CDR3 sequence (DNA): TGCGCCAGCAGCCAAACCGTCAGCAGGGCCCTCTACGAGCAGTACTTC.

The chain uses TRBV5-1 and TRBJ2-7; possible D gene TRBD2, 7 bases. V lost 3 bases and J 1 base, leaving 14 bases between the germline ends. The CDR3 has 15 residues. CDR1 and CDR2 (germline): SGHRS, YFSETQ. The CDR3 loop is CASSWGGSGSYEQYF. The CDR3 coding sequence is TGCGCCAGCAGCTGGGGGGGCTCGGGGTCCTACGAGCAGTACTTC.

The V gene is TRBV14, the J gene TRBJ2-7; D is ambiguous. This CDR3 region has 15 residues. Germline-derived CDR1 and CDR2 are SGHDN and FVKESK. The V end lost 1 base, the J end lost 0 bases, and 10 bases lay between the germline ends. The chain's CDR3 is CASSQGLLSSYEQYF. The CDR3 DNA follows: TGTGCCAGCAGCCAAGGGCTGCTGAGCTCCTACGAGCAGTACTTC.

The gene calls are TRBV9 and TRBJ1-3, with 9 nucleotides matching TRBD1. The ends lost 4 bases at V and 8 bases at J; junction bases unmatched: 4. Germline loops: CDR1 SGDLS, CDR2 YYNGEE. The CDR3 is made up of 13 amino acids. CDR3 sequence reads: CASSSRTGDTIYF. As DNA, the CDR3 is TGTGCCAGCAGCTCCAGGACAGGGGACACCATATATTTT.

The chain joins TRBV19 to TRBJ1-2, with D uncertain. CDR1 is LNHDA and CDR2 is SQIVND in the germline V gene (reference sequence). V was clipped by 7 bases and J by 8 bases, with 14 bases between them. The CDR3 contains 12 residues. The CDR3 loop is CASTDLSRGYTF. Written as DNA, the CDR3 is TGTGCCAGTACAGATTTGAGCAGAGGCTACACCTTC.

The chain recombines TRBV14 with TRBJ1-2, with 7 bases fitting TRBD1. Germline V gives CDR1 SGHDN, CDR2 FVKESK. The CDR3 has 15 residues. J lost 7 bases, V lost 0 bases, and 8 bases had no gene match. CDR3 sequence reads: CASSQDANRGLGYTF. In nucleotides, the CDR3 is TGTGCCAGCAGCCAAGATGCCAACAGGGGTCTTGGCTACACCTTC.

This chain links TRBV2 with TRBJ2-7, with D unclear. The CDR3 runs to 15 residues. V was trimmed by 3 bases and J by 0 bases, leaving 12 bases between them. Per germline, CDR1 SNHLY and CDR2 FYNNEI. Here the CDR3 reads CASSERRQSSYEQYF. CDR3 nucleotides: TGTGCCAGCAGTGAGAGACGCCAGAGCTCCTACGAGCAGTACTTC.

V and J are TRBV15 and TRBJ1-6; D remains unclear. CDR3 size: 13 residues. In germline, CDR1 is LNHNV, CDR2 YYDKDF (reference sequence). The V and J ends lost 0 bases and 3 bases respectively, with 0 bases between them. The CDR3: CATSRDYNSPLHF. The CDR3 bases are TGTGCCACCAGCAGAGACTATAATTCACCCCTCCACTTT.

The chain links TRBV7-7 to TRBJ2-3, with D unresolved. The CDR3 runs 15 residues. The V and J ends lost 2 bases and 4 bases respectively, with 13 bases between them. Germline values: CDR1 SSHAT, CDR2 FNYEAQ (reference sequence). The DNA of the CDR3 is TGTGCCAGCAGCTTAAAACCCAGCATTTCAGATACGCAGTATTTT. This gives the protein CASSLKPSISDTQYF.

The V and J genes are TRBV18 and TRBJ1-1; the D is unclear. Trimming took off 5 bases at V and 1 base at J, with 8 bases between the two ends. CDR3 length: 13 amino acids. The germline CDR1 and CDR2 sequences are KGHSH and LQKENI. CDR3 amino acids: CASSKDPNTEAFF. Here the CDR3 DNA reads TGTGCCAGCTCAAAGGACCCGAACACTGAAGCTTTCTTT.

This rearrangement joins TRBV5-1 to TRBJ1-4; D gene ambiguous. Trimming stripped 0 bases from V and 3 bases from J, with 6 bases between. The germline gives CDR1 SGHRS, CDR2 YFSETQ. This CDR3 contains 14 residues. The CDR3: CASSLAIANEKLFF. In DNA form, the CDR3 reads TGCGCCAGCAGCTTGGCTATTGCTAATGAAAAACTGTTTTTT.

The chain has TRBV6-1 and TRBJ1-5, with TRBD1 identical over 8 bases. Losses at the gene ends were 10 bases for V and 2 bases for J; bases not matched to a gene: 10. This CDR3 comprises 15 residues. The germline CDR1 and CDR2 sequences are MNHNS and SASEGT. The CDR3, as DNA: TGTGCCACAGGACTAGACAGGGGCCGCAATCAGCCCCAGCATTTT. It encodes CATGLDRGRNQPQHF.

J is TRBJ1-2 and V is TRBV18; perhaps TRBD1 as D (5 bases). CDR1 and CDR2 (germline): KGHSH, LQKENI. V shed 2 bases and J shed 4 bases, with 20 bases lying between them. The CDR3 extends over 17 amino acids. In nucleotides, the CDR3 is TGTGCCAGCTCACCAACGGTGGCACCATTAGGGGTCTATGGCTACACCTTC. Translated, it gives CASSPTVAPLGVYGYTF.

This sequence joins TRBV4-1 and TRBJ1-1; 8 bases line up with TRBD1. This CDR3 comprises 15 residues. The germline V gene encodes CDR1 MGHRA and CDR2 YSYEKL. The trim removed 6 bases at V and 6 bases at J, leaving 12 bases unmatched. Here the CDR3 reads CASRLAAGGGPEAFF. In nucleotides, the CDR3 is TGCGCCAGCAGGCTTGCCGCAGGGGGCGGCCCTGAAGCTTTCTTT.